This T cell receptor beta chain stems from a study of shared clonotypes between healthy human individuals. This CDR3 contains 15 residues. The germline V gene has CDR1 MNHEY and CDR2 SMNVEV (reference sequence). V lost 4 bases to trimming and J lost 0 bases; unmatched junction nucleotides: 5. The study's findings and limits: Across a handful of donors, naive CD4 shared around 5.1%, naive CD8 over 3%, memory CD4 over 2%, memory CD8 under 0.5%.

Repertoires were generated with immunoSEQ multiplex PCR, while TCRdb's copy carries only in-frame clones and drops some. In the table there are some 1 million clones, under 80% of which are singletons. Worth noting for this clone: Its specificity is not known.

The sequenced sample was memory CD4+ T cells sorted from blood. Described subset: CD45RA-negative fraction. The TCR was taken from a man between 18 and 29 years old in good health. This rearrangement joins TRBV27 to TRBJ1-1; TRBD1 matches at 7 bases. The CDR3 region is CASSSRQGMNTEAFF. The CDR3 coding sequence is TGTGCCAGCAGTTCTCGACAGGGCATGAACACTGAAGCTTTCTTT.